This T cell receptor beta chain was profiled in a study of cytomegalovirus exposure and HLA in healthy donors. Study observations and caveats: One cluster of highly shared sequence variants probably arose as a sequencing artifact. HLA alleles were associated with 15,000 to 20,000 TCR beta sequences in a later analysis at 0.05 false discovery rate. As immune exposure information, only CMV serostatus was available.

The CDR3 loop spans 13 amino acids. Germline CDR1 and CDR2: SEHNR and FQNEAQ (reference sequence). Trimming removed 3 bases at V and 10 bases at J, with 13 bases between. Ten or more counts support this clone. Its antigen remains unidentified. In the PCR, 60 Vbeta and 13 Jbeta primers were used. Assay used: immunoSEQ multiplex PCR; TCRdb lists only in-frame clones, some missing. The sample lists about 87,000 clones, 6.5% to 8% occurring once. Unrecorded immune exposures were likely, despite nominal health at sampling. V usage is TRBV7-9 and J usage is TRBJ1-3; D remains unclear. The sequenced material came from PBMCs. The receptor comes from a man over 45 in good health and CMV-seronegative. CDR3 protein: CASSFLEGVTIYF. The CDR3 DNA follows: TGTGCCAGCAGCTTCCTTGAGGGTGTGACCATATATTTT.